This entry lists 19 T cell receptor beta chains sequenced from one sample in a study of cytomegalovirus exposure and HLA in healthy donors. 13 Jbeta primers and 60 Vbeta primers were used for the PCR. The assay was immunoSEQ multiplex PCR, and TCRdb's table has in-frame clones only and misses some. The top ten clones hold roughly 1.3% of a sample with fewer than 200,000 clones, about 9% of them seen once. What was sequenced was PBMCs. These receptors were collected from a woman in her thirties in good health and CMV-seropositive.

This clone appeared a few times. This sequence joins TRBV29-1 and TRBJ2-2, with 14 bases fitting TRBD2. The CDR3 runs 14 residues. V gave up 5 bases and J gave up 6 bases; unmatched junction bases: 2. CDR1 is SQVTM and CDR2 is ANQGSEA in the germline V gene. The CDR3 bases are TGCAGCGTTCTGGGACTAGCGGGAGCCGGGGAGCTGTTTTTT. Protein product: CSVLGLAGAGELFF.

This clone was observed a few times. The genes are TRBV6-1 and TRBJ1-1; D unresolved. The CDR3 spans 14 residues. Germline V CDR1 and CDR2: MNHNS, SASEGT. V lost 7 bases to trimming and J lost 0 bases, with 12 bases between them. The DNA of the CDR3 is TGTGCCAGCACGGGGTTACTCATGAACACTGAAGCTTTCTTT. Translated, it gives CASTGLLMNTEAFF.

The chain links TRBV5-6 to TRBJ2-3; tentative D call: TRBD2 (6 bases). Per the germline V gene, CDR1 is SGHDT and CDR2 is YYEEEE. Trimming shortened V by 4 bases and J by 5 bases, and 17 bases separated the two germline ends. The CDR3 covers 15 residues. This CDR3 is CASSPTRGAGDTQYF. As DNA, the CDR3 is TGTGCCAGCAGCCCAACGCGGGGAGCTGGAGATACGCAGTATTTT. The whole variable domain, filled in from reference TRBV5-6 and TRBJ2-3, reads DAGVTQSPTHLIKTRGQQVTLRCSPKSGHDTVSWYQQALGQGPQFIFQYYEEEERQRGNFPDRFSGHQFPNYSSELNVNALLLGDSALYLCASSPTRGAGDTQYFGPGTRLTVL.

This CDR3 reads CASSPDTNTEAFF. For the CDR3, the DNA is TGTGCCAGCAGCCCTGACACAAACACTGAAGCTTTCTTT. The chain carries TRBV11-2 and TRBJ1-1; D unclear. V was pared by 5 bases and J by 2 bases, with 9 bases between. CDR1 is SGHAT and CDR2 is FQNNGV in the germline V gene. There are 13 residues in the CDR3.

This chain connects TRBV5-6 to TRBJ2-7, with a possible D match to TRBD1 (5 bases). Trimming took 4 bases from V and 0 from J, leaving 11 bases between them. This CDR3 region has 14 residues. Germline values: CDR1 SGHDT, CDR2 YYEEEE. CDR3 residues: CASSQVGVSYEQYF. The CDR3 DNA is TGTGCCAGCAGCCAAGTAGGGGTCTCCTACGAGCAGTACTTC. The complete variable domain, with remaining parts taken from reference TRBV5-6 and TRBJ2-7, reads DAGVTQSPTHLIKTRGQQVTLRCSPKSGHDTVSWYQQALGQGPQFIFQYYEEEERQRGNFPDRFSGHQFPNYSSELNVNALLLGDSALYLCASSQVGVSYEQYFGPGTRLTVT.

This chain links TRBV9 with TRBJ2-5, with a possible D match to TRBD2 (5 bases). Per germline, CDR1 SGDLS and CDR2 YYNGEE. The V end was cut by 2 bases, the J end by 5 bases, with 10 bases between. CDR3 length: 13 residues. The chain's CDR3 is CASSVLGGETQYF. CDR3 coding DNA: TGTGCCAGCAGCGTCTTGGGCGGGGAGACCCAGTACTTC.

In its sample, this clone was seen many times. The rearrangement joins TRBV7-8 to TRBJ1-1; D gene ambiguous. Trimming removed 2 bases from V and 0 bases from J, with 4 bases in between. CDR3 length: 13 residues. Germline CDR1 is SGHVS and CDR2 is FQNEAQ. The CDR3 region is CASSLTLNTEAFF. As DNA, the CDR3 is TGTGCCAGCAGCTTAACTCTGAACACTGAAGCTTTCTTT. Drawing the rest from reference TRBV7-8 and TRBJ1-1, the complete variable domain is GAGVSQSPRYKVAKRGQDVALRCDPISGHVSLFWYQQALGQGPEFLTYFQNEAQLDKSGLPSDRFFAERPEGSVSTLKIQRTQQEDSAVYLCASSLTLNTEAFFGQGTRLTVV.

Concerning this clone: This is likely a read error, given that the CDR3 carries no conserved phenylalanine or tryptophan at its end. The rearrangement links TRBV29-1 to TRBJ2-2; maybe TRBD2 (6 bases). V gave up 2 bases and J gave up 6 bases, with 16 bases separating them. CDR1 SQVTM and CDR2 ANQGSEA come from the germline V gene. The CDR3 runs 15 residues. CDR3 nucleotides: TGCAGCGTTGAAACGGACCTAGGGACTGCCGGGGAGCTGTTTGTT. This translates into CSVETDLGTAGELFV.

CDR3 in amino acids: CASSQDSGLAPYEQYF. In DNA, the CDR3 is TGCGCCAGCAGCCAAGATTCGGGACTTGCACCCTACGAGCAGTACTTC. The chain recombines TRBV4-1 with TRBJ2-7; possibly TRBD2 for D (6 bases). The V end lost 0 bases, the J end lost 2 bases, and 14 bases lay between the germline ends. The CDR3 contains 16 residues. Looked up from germline, CDR1 is MGHRA and CDR2 is YSYEKL.

J is TRBJ2-6 and V is TRBV29-1; 8 nucleotides agree with TRBD1. The V and J ends lost 5 bases and 3 bases, in that order; junction bases with no gene match: 9. The germline CDR1 and CDR2 sequences are SQVTM and ANQGSEA. CDR3 length: 16 amino acids. DNA for the CDR3: TGCAGCGTTATTCACGGACAGGGAGGTGGGGCCAACGTCCTGACTTTC. Translating gives CSVIHGQGGGANVLTF. Drawing the rest from reference TRBV29-1 and TRBJ2-6, the complete variable domain is SAVISQKPSRDICQRGTSLTIQCQVDSQVTMMFWYRQQPGQSLTLIATANQGSEATYESGFVIDKFPISRPNLTFSTLTVSNMSPEDSSIYLCSVIHGQGGGANVLTFGAGSRLTVL.

There are many counts of this clone. The chain combines TRBV5-6 with TRBJ1-2; tentative D call: TRBD1 (5 bases). Germline lookup yields CDR1 SGHDT and CDR2 YYEEEE. Trimming took off 0 bases at V and 4 bases at J, with 16 bases between the two ends. There are 16 residues in the CDR3. CDR3 residues: CASSLEFRGLRYGYTF. CDR3 DNA sequence: TGTGCCAGCAGCTTGGAATTTAGGGGACTTCGCTATGGCTACACCTTC.

There are a few counts of this clone. The V gene is TRBV29-1, the J gene TRBJ2-1; D gene unclear. Trimming took off 3 bases at V and 3 bases at J, with 12 bases between the two ends. This CDR3 is 14 amino acids long. CDR1 is SQVTM and CDR2 is ANQGSEA in the germline V gene. This CDR3 is CSVESRSNYNEQFF. In nucleotides, the CDR3 is TGCAGCGTTGAGAGTCGGAGCAACTACAATGAGCAGTTCTTC.

There are a few counts of this clone. The rearrangement joins TRBV28 to TRBJ2-7; 8 nucleotides agree with TRBD1. The germline gives CDR1 MDHEN, CDR2 SYDVKM. The ends lost 6 bases at V and 5 bases at J; junction bases unmatched: 6. The CDR3 sequence is 13 residues long. The CDR3 DNA is TGTGCCAGCAGACGGACAGGGTCTCACGAGCAGTACTTC. Translated, it gives CASRRTGSHEQYF.

CDR3 sequence: CAGGTASSGANVLTF. The CDR3 bases are TGTGCCGGCGGGACAGCTAGCTCTGGGGCCAACGTCCTGACTTTC. V is TRBV6-1 and J is TRBJ2-6, with D tentatively TRBD1 (7 bases). The CDR3 contains 15 residues. Per the germline V gene, CDR1 is MNHNS and CDR2 is SASEGT. V gave up 11 bases and J gave up 0 bases, with 14 bases separating them.

Only a few counts were recorded for this clone. CDR3 loop: CASSFRKTSTDTQYF. CDR3 nucleotides: TGTGCCAGCAGCTTCCGTAAGACTAGCACAGATACGCAGTATTTT. The chain couples TRBV11-2 to TRBJ2-3; D unclear. Trimming pared 3 bases from V and 0 bases from J, leaving 10 bases between. Germline-derived CDR1 and CDR2 are SGHAT and FQNNGV. This CDR3 has 15 residues.

The V and J genes are TRBV11-3 and TRBJ2-2; 11 bases are a match to TRBD2. This CDR3 region has 18 residues. The trim removed 1 base at V and 3 bases at J, leaving 7 bases unmatched. In germline, CDR1 is SGHNT, CDR2 YENEEA. The CDR3 protein is CASSLGLTSGDHTGELFF. The CDR3 DNA sequence: TGTGCCAGCAGCTTAGGCCTGACTAGCGGGGACCACACCGGGGAGCTGTTTTTT.

This clone was counted only a few times. V gene TRBV21-1 combines with J gene TRBJ2-7; the tabulated D call, TRBD2, remains unverified against the DNA. TRBV21-1 has pseudogene status. The CDR3 is made up of 13 amino acids. In nucleotides, the CDR3 is TGTGCCAGCAGCAAAGATCAAAAAGCCGGGCAGTACTTC. Encoded protein: CASSKDQKAGQYF.

This chain's CDR3 is CASSPPLDRVGYGYTF. CDR3 bases: TGTGCCAGCAGCCCACCCCTCGACAGGGTCGGCTATGGCTACACCTTC. The chain combines TRBV7-8 with TRBJ1-2; 7 bases match TRBD1. Germline V lookup: CDR1 SGHVS, CDR2 FQNEAQ. The CDR3 runs to 16 residues. V dropped 5 bases and J dropped 4; count of bases not matched to a gene: 13.

This clone showed up just a few times. V usage is TRBV10-2 and J usage is TRBJ1-2; 11 bases agree with TRBD1. The CDR3 is made up of 15 amino acids. The ends lost 5 bases at V and 5 bases at J; junction bases unmatched: 7. Germline-derived CDR1 and CDR2 are WSHSY and SAAADI. The CDR3 loop is CASSHGQGAGYGYTF. The CDR3 nucleotides read TGCGCCAGCAGTCATGGACAGGGGGCGGGGTATGGCTACACCTTC.